The 26 T cell receptor beta chains reported below all come from one sample, sequenced in a study of cytomegalovirus exposure and HLA in healthy donors. PCR amplification relied on 60 Vbeta primers (plus 13 Jbeta primers). Profiled with immunoSEQ multiplex PCR; TCRdb holds only in-frame clones, not every one. The profile shows over 200,000 clones, about 81% of them singletons. The sequencing input was PBMCs. These receptors all stem from a man aged 40-50 years in good health and CMV-seropositive.

This sequence joins TRBV18 and TRBJ2-1; the match to TRBD2 covers 11 bases. The germline gives CDR1 KGHSH, CDR2 LQKENI. V shed 1 base, J shed 5 bases, and the junction held 4 bases outside the gene matches. This CDR3 has 16 amino acids. The CDR3 protein is CASSPRLAGIDNEQFF. The CDR3 DNA reads TGTGCCAGCTCACCACGACTAGCGGGAATAGACAATGAGCAGTTCTTC.

The rearrangement uses TRBV6-5 and TRBJ2-1; possible D gene TRBD2, 6 bases. V lost 2 bases to trimming and J lost 5 bases, with 10 bases between them. Looked up from germline, CDR1 is MNHEY and CDR2 is SVGAGI. The CDR3 contains 14 residues. DNA for the CDR3: TGTGCCAGCAGTTACGGGGGGTTCAACAATGAGCAGTTCTTC. Translated, it gives CASSYGGFNNEQFF.

V is TRBV12-5 and J is TRBJ2-5, with 12 bases identical to TRBD2. The germline V gene has CDR1 LGHNT and CDR2 FRNRAP. The CDR3 spans 19 residues. V lost 1 base and J lost 5; bases outside the gene matches: 14. The CDR3 is CASGLGLLRLAGVGETQYF. CDR3 nucleotides: TGTGCTAGTGGTTTGGGGCTACTACGACTAGCGGGAGTTGGGGAGACCCAGTACTTC.

The chain combines TRBV29-1 with TRBJ2-3; TRBD1 matches 7 bases. This CDR3 is built from 11 residues. Losses at the gene ends were 6 bases for V and 5 bases for J; bases not matched to a gene: 2. Per germline, CDR1 SQVTM and CDR2 ANQGSEA. The CDR3 spells CSVDRRDTQYF. CDR3 coding DNA: TGCAGCGTGGACAGGAGAGATACGCAGTATTTT.

The chain recombines TRBV30 with TRBJ1-2; 7 positions match TRBD1. From germline, CDR1 is GTSNPN and CDR2 SVGIG (reference sequence). The CDR3 runs to 14 residues. Losses at the gene ends were 1 base for V and 2 bases for J; bases not matched to a gene: 4. CDR3 residues: CAWSGTGPNYGYTF. The CDR3 nucleotides read TGTGCCTGGAGTGGGACAGGCCCGAACTATGGCTACACCTTC.

The rearrangement joins TRBV9 to TRBJ2-6; 7 bases are shared with TRBD2. J gave up 3 bases and V 7 bases, and 7 bases lay outside the gene matches. The CDR3 is 15 amino acids. CDR1 is SGDLS, CDR2 YYNGEE, per germline. The CDR3 sequence: CASGRAGSGANVLTF. CDR3 nucleotide sequence: TGTGCCAGCGGGAGGGCGGGGAGTGGGGCCAACGTCCTGACTTTC.

The chain is built from TRBV27 and TRBJ2-7; TRBD1 aligns across 9 bases. The CDR3 consists of 14 residues. Germline lookup yields CDR1 MNHEY and CDR2 SMNVEV (reference sequence). J gave up 3 bases and V 2 bases, and 2 bases lay outside the gene matches. The CDR3 loop reads CASSLKDRGYEQYV. The CDR3 DNA follows: TGTGCCAGCAGTTTAAAGGACAGGGGCTACGAGCAGTACGTC.

The V and J genes are TRBV4-2 and TRBJ2-1; the D is unclear. The CDR3 totals 14 residues. V was pared by 2 bases and J by 8 bases, with 13 bases between. Germline assignment: CDR1 LGHNA and CDR2 YNFKEQ. This chain's CDR3 is CASSQYVRFDEQFF. Written as DNA, the CDR3 is TGTGCCAGCAGCCAATATGTTCGGTTCGATGAGCAGTTCTTC.

This sequence joins TRBV2 and TRBJ1-1, with a tentative D call TRBD1 (5 bases). The V gene's germline CDR1 is SNHLY and CDR2 FYNNEI. The CDR3 totals 15 residues. V was shortened by 5 bases and J by 1 base, with 14 bases between the two germline ends. The CDR3 sequence is CASSLDTATNTEAFF. CDR3 bases: TGTGCCAGCAGTCTGGACACCGCAACGAACACTGAAGCTTTCTTT.

This chain joins TRBV14 and TRBJ2-5; 8 bases match TRBD1. The CDR3 is 16 residues long. Germline loops: CDR1 SGHDN, CDR2 FVKESK. V lost 4 bases and J lost 2; bases outside the gene matches: 9. The CDR3 DNA reads TGTGCCAGCAGCCTAGAGGAGACAGGGGTTCAAGAGACCCAGTACTTC. It yields the protein CASSLEETGVQETQYF.

A few counts support this clone. The chain couples TRBV4-1 to TRBJ2-5; 10 bases align to TRBD2. The CDR3 is 14 amino acids. The V gene's germline CDR1 is MGHRA and CDR2 YSYEKL. J lost 5 bases, V lost 1 base, and 1 base had no gene match. CDR3 sequence (DNA): TGCGCCAGCAGCCAAGTGGGACTAGCGGAGACCCAGTACTTC. It specifies CASSQVGLAETQYF.

V and J are TRBV7-6 and TRBJ1-2; D might be TRBD1 (5 bases). The germline V gene has CDR1 SGHVS and CDR2 FNYEAQ. This CDR3 spans 13 amino acids. Trimming took off 0 bases at V and 4 bases at J, with 6 bases between the two ends. The CDR3 coding sequence is TGTGCCAGCAGCTTAGCAACAGGCTATGGCTACACCTTC. It codes for CASSLATGYGYTF. Looking up the rest from reference TRBV7-6 and TRBJ1-2 gives the full variable domain: GAGVSQSPRYKVTKRGQDVALRCDPISGHVSLYWYRQALGQGPEFLTYFNYEAQQDKSGLPNDRFSAERPEGSISTLTIQRTEQRDSAMYRCASSLATGYGYTFGSGTRLTVV.

The J gene is TRBJ2-5, the V gene TRBV27; 12 nucleotides line up with TRBD2. V lost 4 bases to trimming and J lost 5 bases; unmatched junction nucleotides: 8. The CDR3 is 16 amino acids. The germline V gene has CDR1 MNHEY and CDR2 SMNVEV (reference sequence). CDR3 bases: TGTGCCAGCAGTTCGACGACTAGCGGGGGTTGGGAGACCCAGTACTTC. Encoded protein: CASSSTTSGGWETQYF.

In its sample, this clone was seen a few times. The chain couples TRBV27 to TRBJ2-1; 9 nucleotides align to TRBD1. The CDR3 contains 15 residues. Per germline, CDR1 MNHEY and CDR2 SMNVEV (reference sequence). The V gene end was trimmed by 3 bases and the J gene end by 3 bases; junction bases not matched to a gene: 3. CDR3 nucleotide sequence: TGTGCCAGCAGTTTGGGGACAGGGTTCTACAATGAGCAGTTCTTC. This codes for CASSLGTGFYNEQFF.

The chain combines TRBV6-1 with TRBJ2-3; 10 nucleotides line up with TRBD2. Trimming took 10 bases from V and 0 from J; bases not matched to a gene: 7. This CDR3 has 15 amino acids. CDR1 and CDR2 (germline): MNHNS, SASEGT. CDR3: CATSMTSGSTDTQYF. The CDR3 coding sequence is TGTGCCACCTCAATGACTAGCGGGAGCACAGATACGCAGTATTTT.

The gene calls are TRBV5-1 and TRBJ2-4; TRBD1 matches at 9 bases. CDR1 is SGHRS, CDR2 YFSETQ, per germline. The CDR3 contains 15 residues. Trimming removed 4 bases from V and 5 bases from J; junction bases left unmatched: 7. The CDR3 DNA reads as TGCGCCAGCAGCCAGCTGACAGGGGGGGAAAACATTCAGTACTTC. The encoded protein is CASSQLTGGENIQYF.

The V call is TRBV10-2, the J call TRBJ1-5; D perhaps matches TRBD1 (5 bases). There are 15 residues in the CDR3. Germline V lookup: CDR1 WSHSY, CDR2 SAAADI. V shed 7 bases and J shed 9 bases, with 22 bases lying between them. The CDR3 coding sequence is TGCGCCAGCATGGGGGGGGAATTAAGTTTGGGGCCCCAGCATTTT. Its protein product is CASMGGELSLGPQHF.

This clone was detected only once. The rearrangement uses TRBV6-6 and TRBJ2-1; D unclear. In germline, CDR1 is MNHNY, CDR2 SVGAGI (reference sequence). V was clipped by 6 bases and J by 4 bases, with 13 bases between them. The CDR3 is made up of 14 amino acids. The CDR3 region is CASSETSRYNEQFF. CDR3 sequence (DNA): TGTGCCAGCAGCGAAACTTCCAGGTACAATGAGCAGTTCTTC.

This clone appeared once. The chain recombines TRBV5-1 with TRBJ2-2; 9 nucleotides line up with TRBD2. The germline gives CDR1 SGHRS, CDR2 YFSETQ. V dropped 4 bases and J dropped 6; count of bases not matched to a gene: 10. The CDR3 is 16 residues long. The CDR3 region is CASSTPGTSTAGELFF. In DNA form, the CDR3 reads TGCGCCAGCAGCACACCCGGGACTAGCACGGCCGGGGAGCTGTTTTTT.

V and J are TRBV10-3 and TRBJ2-3, with 7 nucleotides matching TRBD2. V dropped 10 bases and J dropped 0; count of bases not matched to a gene: 4. Germline V gene lookup returns CDR1 ENHRY and CDR2 SYGVKD. This CDR3 has 13 residues. This CDR3 reads CATGTTSTDTQYF. In DNA, the CDR3 is TGTGCCACCGGGACTACTAGCACAGATACGCAGTATTTT.

This rearrangement joins TRBV9 to TRBJ2-7; D remains ambiguous. Germline V gene lookup returns CDR1 SGDLS and CDR2 YYNGEE. V gave up 4 bases and J gave up 1 base, with 15 bases separating them. The CDR3 consists of 15 residues. In DNA form, the CDR3 reads TGTGCCAGCAGCCATAACCCGACGGGTTCCTACGAGCAGTACTTC. Its translation is CASSHNPTGSYEQYF. The full variable domain, rest sourced from reference TRBV9 and TRBJ2-7, is DSGVTQTPKHLITATGQRVTLRCSPRSGDLSVYWYQQSLDQGLQFLIQYYNGEERAKGNILERFSAQQFPDLHSELNLSSLELGDSALYFCASSHNPTGSYEQYFGPGTRLTVT.

The chain links TRBV18 to TRBJ2-5; 7 bases agree with TRBD2. The CDR3 sequence is 13 residues long. The trim removed 3 bases at V and 3 bases at J, leaving 1 base unmatched. Per the germline V gene, CDR1 is KGHSH and CDR2 is LQKENI. CDR3 bases: TGTGCCAGCTCACCTGCGGGGGAAGAGACCCAGTACTTC. It yields the protein CASSPAGEETQYF. The whole variable domain, filled in from reference TRBV18 and TRBJ2-5, reads NAGVMQNPRHLVRRRGQEARLRCSPMKGHSHVYWYRQLPEEGLKFMVYLQKENIIDESGMPKERFSAEFPKEGPSILRIQQVVRGDSAAYFCASSPAGEETQYFGPGTRLLVL.

The CDR3 nucleotides read TGTGCCACCAAACCGAGGAACTGGGGCACAGATACGCAGTATTTT. It translates to CATKPRNWGTDTQYF. This chain links TRBV6-1 with TRBJ2-3; D uncertain. There are 15 residues in the CDR3. CDR1 is MNHNS and CDR2 is SASEGT in the germline V gene. The germline V and J ends were trimmed by 10 bases and 1 base, with 18 bases remaining between them.

V and J are TRBV6-1 and TRBJ1-4; D uncertain. Between the trimmed V and J ends, which lost 1 base and 7 bases, there was a span of 10 bases. The CDR3 is 14 residues long. Germline CDR1 is MNHNS and CDR2 is SASEGT. In nucleotides, the CDR3 is TGTGCCAGCAGTGAAGGACACGCCGGTGAAAAACTGTTTTTT. It yields the protein CASSEGHAGEKLFF.

This clone came up once. Other DNA sequences in this sample translate to the same CDR3. The chain joins TRBV5-1 to TRBJ1-1, with unresolved D. The V and J ends lost 0 bases and 4 bases respectively, with 13 bases between them. The CDR3 is made up of 15 amino acids. Looked up from germline, CDR1 is SGHRS and CDR2 is YFSETQ. In nucleotides, the CDR3 is TGCGCCAGCAGCTTGGGAGGGAGCAAGGCCACTGAAGCTTTCTTT. Translating it yields CASSLGGSKATEAFF. Full variable domain (missing parts from reference TRBV5-1 and TRBJ1-1): KAGVTQTPRYLIKTRGQQVTLSCSPISGHRSVSWYQQTPGQGLQFLFEYFSETQRNKGNFPGRFSGRQFSNSRSEMNVSTLELGDSALYLCASSLGGSKATEAFFGQGTRLTVV.

V usage is TRBV6-1 and J usage is TRBJ2-2, with D possibly matching TRBD2 (6 bases). CDR1 and CDR2 (germline): MNHNS, SASEGT. This CDR3 region has 14 residues. V lost 5 bases and J lost 5, with 12 bases in between. CDR3 amino acids: CASSSRAGTGELFF. The CDR3 DNA is TGTGCCAGCAGTTCCCGGGCGGGGACCGGGGAGCTGTTTTTT.